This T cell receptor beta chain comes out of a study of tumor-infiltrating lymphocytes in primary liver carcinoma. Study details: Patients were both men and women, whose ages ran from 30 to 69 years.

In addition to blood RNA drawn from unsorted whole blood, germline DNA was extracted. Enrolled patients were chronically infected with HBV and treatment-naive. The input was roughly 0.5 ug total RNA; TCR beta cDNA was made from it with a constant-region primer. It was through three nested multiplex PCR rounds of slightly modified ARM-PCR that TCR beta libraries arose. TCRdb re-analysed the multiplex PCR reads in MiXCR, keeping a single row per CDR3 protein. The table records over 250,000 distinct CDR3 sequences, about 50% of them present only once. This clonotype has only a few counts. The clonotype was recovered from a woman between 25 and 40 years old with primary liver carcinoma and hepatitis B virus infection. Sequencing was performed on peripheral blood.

The CDR3 DNA reads as TGTGCCAGCAGCCCCACCCCACTCGGGGGCGGGGAGCTGTTTTTT. It encodes CASSPTPLGGGELFF. The V and J genes are TRBV9 and TRBJ2-2, with D possibly TRBD2 on 6 matching bases. V was trimmed by 4 bases and J by 7 bases, leaving 17 bases between them. The CDR3 spans 15 residues. Germline lookup yields CDR1 SGDLS and CDR2 YYNGEE. Full variable domain (remainder filled in from reference TRBV9 and TRBJ2-2): DSGVTQTPKHLITATGQRVTLRCSPRSGDLSVYWYQQSLDQGLQFLIQYYNGEERAKGNILERFSAQQFPDLHSELNLSSLELGDSALYFCASSPTPLGGGELFFGEGSRLTVL.